The 3 T cell receptor beta chains in this list originate from one sample, sequenced in a study of T-cell memory formation after mild COVID-19 (dated by TCRdb to 2020 to 2023). Preparation of the library involved 5' RACE. TCRdb names Illumina NovaSeq 6000 as the instrument used. TCRdb reran the public reads through fastp at Q25 and MiXCR, keeping productive beta chains. Under each unique CDR3 protein, matching rows form one entry showing the most common genes and DNA. This sample holds under 550,000 distinct CDR3 sequences; roughly 18% were observed only once. The top ten hold 20% to 25% of the sample. The sequenced sample consisted of PBMCs or a T cell subset sorted from them (not recorded which). These receptors all stem from a man younger than 30 who had mild COVID-19 (a few samples of this study predate the infection). The sample titles of this study are shuffled in the database, so cell type and time point are left out; the donor was told from shared clones.

This clonotype was counted only a few times. The V call is TRBV7-2, the J call TRBJ1-4; possibly TRBD1 for D (5 bases). Germline V gene sequence: CDR1 SGHTA, CDR2 FQGNSA. The CDR3 loop spans 16 amino acids. V was clipped by 2 bases and J by 0 bases, with 10 bases between them. The CDR3 DNA is TGTGCCAGCAGCTTAAGCGCGACAGCAACTAATGAAAAACTGTTTTTT. Translated, it gives CASSLSATATNEKLFF.

This clonotype was seen a handful of times. The CDR3 loop reads CASSSTFGTSGGATVDTQYF. Written as DNA, the CDR3 is TGTGCCAGCAGTTCAACCTTCGGGACTAGCGGGGGGGCAACGGTCGATACGCAGTATTTT. The J gene is TRBJ2-3, the V gene TRBV12-3 or TRBV12-4; 16 bases are shared with TRBD2. V lost 4 bases, J lost 6 bases, and 16 bases stayed unmatched. The CDR3 runs 20 residues.

The V and J genes are TRBV12-3 or TRBV12-4 and TRBJ1-5; D is ambiguous. This CDR3 spans 12 amino acids. Trimming took 2 bases from V and 5 from J, leaving 4 bases between them. CDR3 coding DNA: TGTGCCAGCAGTTTAATGTATCAGCCCCAGCATTTT. The encoded protein is CASSLMYQPQHF.